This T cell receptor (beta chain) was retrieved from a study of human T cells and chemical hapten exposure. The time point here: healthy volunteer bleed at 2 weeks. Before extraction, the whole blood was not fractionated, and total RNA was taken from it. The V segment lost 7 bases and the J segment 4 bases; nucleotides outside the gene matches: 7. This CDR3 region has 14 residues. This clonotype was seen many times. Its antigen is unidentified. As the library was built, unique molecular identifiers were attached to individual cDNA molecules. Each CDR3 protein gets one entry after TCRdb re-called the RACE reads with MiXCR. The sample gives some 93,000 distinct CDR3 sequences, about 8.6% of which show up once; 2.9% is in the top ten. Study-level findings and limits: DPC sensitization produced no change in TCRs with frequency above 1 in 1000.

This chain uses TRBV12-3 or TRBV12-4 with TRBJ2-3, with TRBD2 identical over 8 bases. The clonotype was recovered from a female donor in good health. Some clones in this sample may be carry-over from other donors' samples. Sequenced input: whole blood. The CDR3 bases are TGTGCCAGCATCCTAGGACTAGCCTCAGATACGCAGTATTTT. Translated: CASILGLASDTQYF.